These 22 T cell receptor beta chains originate from one sample sequenced in a study of shared clonotypes between healthy human individuals. Data came from immunoSEQ multiplex PCR; TCRdb stores just in-frame clones and leaves some out. The table lists roughly 2 million clones, around 96% of them singletons. In the naive CD8 group, cells lacked CD45RO and were positively selected for CCR7, so terminally differentiated effector memory CD45RA+ cells were left out. Sample: naive CD8+ T cells sorted from blood. These receptors were taken from a man younger than 35 in good health.

This chain joins TRBV6-1 and TRBJ2-7; weak D call: TRBD1 (5 bases). This CDR3 spans 14 amino acids. Germline CDR1 MNHNS, CDR2 SASEGT. V was shortened by 5 bases and J by 2 bases, with 13 bases between the two germline ends. Written as DNA, the CDR3 is TGTGCCAGCAGTCGGACAAGATCCGCCTACGAGCAGTACTTC. Amino acids: CASSRTRSAYEQYF.

The chain uses TRBV25-1 and TRBJ2-2, with no clear D. Germline lookup yields CDR1 MGHDK and CDR2 SYGVNS. This CDR3 is built from 11 residues. V was pared by 4 bases and J by 7 bases, with 4 bases between. The CDR3 region has the DNA TGTGCCAGCAGTGGAATCGGGGAGCTGTTTTTT. The encoded protein is CASSGIGELFF.

The rearrangement uses TRBV5-1 and TRBJ2-7; 9 nucleotides match TRBD1. The CDR3 spans 16 residues. J gave up 0 bases and V 2 bases, and 6 bases lay outside the gene matches. Germline CDR1 reads SGHRS; CDR2 reads YFSETQ. The CDR3: CASSLGQGIASYEQYF. The CDR3 nucleotides are TGCGCCAGCAGCTTAGGACAGGGGATAGCCTCCTACGAGCAGTACTTC. Complete variable domain (other parts from reference TRBV5-1 and TRBJ2-7): KAGVTQTPRYLIKTRGQQVTLSCSPISGHRSVSWYQQTPGQGLQFLFEYFSETQRNKGNFPGRFSGRQFSNSRSEMNVSTLELGDSALYLCASSLGQGIASYEQYFGPGTRLTVT.

The chain joins TRBV27 to TRBJ1-2; D uncertain. V was shortened by 8 bases and J by 2 bases, with 15 bases between the two germline ends. CDR3 length: 14 amino acids. Germline V gene data show CDR1 as MNHEY and CDR2 as SMNVEV (reference sequence). Here the CDR3 reads CASGVPDGNYGYTF. Written as DNA, the CDR3 is TGTGCCAGCGGGGTTCCGGACGGAAACTATGGCTACACCTTC.

V and J are TRBV27 and TRBJ2-1; TRBD1 agrees at 7 bases. From germline, CDR1 is MNHEY and CDR2 SMNVEV (reference sequence). The CDR3 contains 16 residues. The J segment lost 4 bases and the V segment lost 5 bases, leaving 11 bases of the junction unmatched. The CDR3 region has the DNA TGTGCCAGCAGTCCCGAGACAGGGTTTGGGTACAATGAGCAGTTCTTC. Its translation is CASSPETGFGYNEQFF.

This clone was picked up one time. This CDR3 is also generated by other DNA sequences in the sample. The chain links TRBV5-4 to TRBJ1-2; TRBD1 aligns across 7 bases. Looked up from germline, CDR1 is SGHNT and CDR2 is YYREEE (reference sequence). J gave up 4 bases and V 4 bases, and 7 bases lay outside the gene matches. The CDR3 is made up of 14 amino acids. The CDR3 region is CASSLTGSGYGYTF. In DNA, the CDR3 is TGTGCCAGCAGCCTGACAGGGTCTGGCTATGGCTACACCTTC.

V is TRBV1 and J is TRBJ2-1; TRBD2 is taken as the D call from the table, unchecked against the DNA. TRBV1 is a pseudogene locus. CDR3 length: 17 amino acids. The CDR3 sequence: CTSSQDYQRGTYNEQFF. The CDR3 nucleotides are TGCACCAGCAGCCAAGATTATCAGCGGGGGACCTACAATGAGCAGTTCTTC.

V gene TRBV11-1 combines with J gene TRBJ2-1; 11 bases match TRBD2. V shed 5 bases, J shed 3 bases, and the junction held 6 bases outside the gene matches. CDR1 and CDR2 (germline): SGHAT, FQDESV (reference sequence). The CDR3 totals 16 residues. CDR3 nucleotide sequence: TGTGCCAGCAGCCCCCCGGGACTAGCGGACTACAATGAGCAGTTCTTC. This sequence encodes CASSPPGLADYNEQFF.

This clone was detected only once. This rearrangement joins TRBV28 to TRBJ1-2; 9 positions agree with TRBD1. Germline V CDR1 and CDR2: MDHEN, SYDVKM. This CDR3 has 16 amino acids. The J segment lost 4 bases and the V segment lost 7 bases, leaving 13 bases of the junction unmatched. The CDR3 DNA sequence: TGTGCCAGCAACTCGGACAGGGGAATTCCCCTCTATGGCTACACCTTC. It encodes CASNSDRGIPLYGYTF.

This clone came up once. V usage is TRBV27 and J usage is TRBJ1-1; D is undetermined. Trimming removed 6 bases at V and 0 bases at J, with 8 bases between. Looked up from germline, CDR1 is MNHEY and CDR2 is SMNVEV (reference sequence). The CDR3 totals 13 residues. The CDR3 sequence: CASRAAMNTEAFF. The CDR3 DNA is TGTGCCAGCAGAGCAGCAATGAACACTGAAGCTTTCTTT.

Comment on this clone: The same CDR3 is also encoded by other DNA sequences in this sample. The chain joins TRBV18 to TRBJ2-7, with D possibly TRBD2 on 7 matching bases. The V gene lost 2 bases and the J gene lost 2 bases, with 10 bases spanning the gap. The CDR3 runs 14 residues. Germline V CDR1 and CDR2: KGHSH, LQKENI. CDR3 nucleotide sequence: TGTGCCAGCTCACCAAGGGGGGGAACCTACGAGCAGTACTTC. Residues: CASSPRGGTYEQYF.

The CDR3 nucleotides read TGCGCCAGCAGCGGACCAGGGACAGGAGACTTCTACGAGCAGTACTTC. Amino acid sequence: CASSGPGTGDFYEQYF. The V gene is TRBV5-1, the J gene TRBJ2-7; 8 bases are shared with TRBD1. The germline V gene encodes CDR1 SGHRS and CDR2 YFSETQ. The CDR3 is 16 amino acids. V trimming: 4 bases; J trimming: 3 bases; junction bases outside the gene matches: 12. The variable domain in full, completed from reference TRBV5-1 and TRBJ2-7, reads KAGVTQTPRYLIKTRGQQVTLSCSPISGHRSVSWYQQTPGQGLQFLFEYFSETQRNKGNFPGRFSGRQFSNSRSEMNVSTLELGDSALYLCASSGPGTGDFYEQYFGPGTRLTVT.

The chain combines TRBV4-1 with TRBJ2-7; 9 nucleotides agree with TRBD1. CDR3 length equals 15 residues. CDR1 MGHRA and CDR2 YSYEKL come from the germline V gene. V was clipped by 3 bases and J by 2 bases; unmatched bases: 5. The CDR3 nucleotides read TGCGCCAGCAGCCATAAGACAGGGGGGACCTACGAGCAGTACTTC. The encoded protein is CASSHKTGGTYEQYF.

This CDR3 reads CASSQDRASGDTQYF. The CDR3 DNA sequence: TGTGCCAGCAGCCAGGACAGGGCGAGTGGAGATACGCAGTATTTT. This rearrangement joins TRBV14 to TRBJ2-3; 8 nucleotides align to TRBD1. The CDR3 is 15 residues long. V lost 3 bases to trimming and J lost 5 bases; unmatched junction nucleotides: 7. CDR1 is SGHDN, CDR2 FVKESK, per germline. Full variable domain (rest looked up from reference TRBV14 and TRBJ2-3): EAGVTQFPSHSVIEKGQTVTLRCDPISGHDNLYWYRRVMGKEIKFLLHFVKESKQDESGMPNNRFLAERTGGTYSTLKVQPAELEDSGVYFCASSQDRASGDTQYFGPGTRLTVL.

This chain connects TRBV25-1 to TRBJ2-1; D unresolved. V was trimmed by 5 bases and J by 3 bases, leaving 17 bases between them. Germline V gene lookup returns CDR1 MGHDK and CDR2 SYGVNS. The CDR3 has 16 residues. CDR3 sequence (DNA): TGTGCCAGCAGTCCAGTTAAGGGCGGAGTCTACAATGAGCAGTTCTTC. Translation gives CASSPVKGGVYNEQFF.

The CDR3 coding sequence is TGTGCCAGCAGTGACCCCATAGGAGGGAACACCGGGGAGCTGTTTTTT. Its translation is CASSDPIGGNTGELFF. This chain links TRBV6-4 with TRBJ2-2; D possibly corresponds to TRBD2 (5 bases). Trimming shortened V by 2 bases and J by 1 base, and 11 bases separated the two germline ends. Germline CDR1 and CDR2: MRHNA and SNTAGT. The CDR3 has 16 residues.

This clone showed up just once. The chain has TRBV29-1 and TRBJ2-7, with 9 bases matching TRBD2. Germline CDR1 is SQVTM and CDR2 is ANQGSEA. The V and J ends lost 7 bases and 5 bases, in that order; junction bases with no gene match: 6. The length of the CDR3 is 12 residues. The CDR3 sequence: CSAEGLANEQYF. The CDR3 DNA reads TGCAGCGCCGAGGGACTAGCCAACGAGCAGTACTTC.

This sequence joins TRBV28 and TRBJ2-1; D gene uncertain. Trimming stripped 5 bases from V and 0 bases from J, with 11 bases between. The CDR3 sequence is 15 residues long. Per the germline V gene, CDR1 is MDHEN and CDR2 is SYDVKM. The CDR3 DNA reads as TGTGCCAGCAGTGTCACAGTAGACTCCTACAATGAGCAGTTCTTC. Translation gives CASSVTVDSYNEQFF. Full variable domain (remainder filled in from reference TRBV28 and TRBJ2-1): DVKVTQSSRYLVKRTGEKVFLECVQDMDHENMFWYRQDPGLGLRLIYFSYDVKMKEKGDIPEGYSVSREKKERFSLILESASTNQTSMYLCASSVTVDSYNEQFFGPGTRLTVL.

The chain combines TRBV30 with TRBJ2-1; 10 bases are shared with TRBD1. The V and J ends lost 4 bases and 10 bases, in that order; junction bases with no gene match: 19. The V gene's germline CDR1 is GTSNPN and CDR2 SVGIG (reference sequence). This CDR3 has 17 amino acids. This chain's CDR3 is CAWTHLGDRGRIGEQFF. DNA for the CDR3: TGTGCCTGGACCCACCTAGGAGACAGGGGGCGCATCGGCGAGCAGTTCTTC. Full variable domain (outside the CDR3, taken from reference TRBV30 and TRBJ2-1): SQTIHQWPATLVQPVGSPLSLECTVEGTSNPNLYWYRQAAGRGLQLLFYSVGIGQISSEVPQNLSASRPQDRQFILSSKKLLLSDSGFYLCAWTHLGDRGRIGEQFFGPGTRLTVL.

The rearrangement links TRBV27 to TRBJ1-3; D is uncertain. V was pared by 10 bases and J by 2 bases, with 12 bases between. Germline-derived CDR1 and CDR2 are MNHEY and SMNVEV (reference sequence). The CDR3 length is 13 residues. In DNA form, the CDR3 reads TGTGCCACCACGCTCTCCCCTGGAAACACCATATATTTT. Translation gives CATTLSPGNTIYF.

The V and J genes are TRBV25-1 and TRBJ2-5, with a possible D match to TRBD2 (6 bases). The closer fit of TRBJ2-7 to the DNA end suggests the J call may be wrong. The germline gives CDR1 MGHDK, CDR2 SYGVNS. The CDR3 runs to 15 residues. CDR3 region: CASSDASEFSYEQYF. In DNA form, the CDR3 reads TGTGCCAGCAGTGATGCTAGCGAGTTCTCCTACGAGCAGTACTTC.

The chain has TRBV11-2 and TRBJ2-7, with no clear D. Between the trimmed V and J ends, which lost 2 bases and 2 bases, there was a span of 7 bases. The germline CDR1 and CDR2 sequences are SGHAT and FQNNGV. The CDR3 has 13 amino acids. CDR3 in DNA: TGTGCCAGCAGCTTAAGGGCCGCCTACGAGCAGTACTTC. Its protein product is CASSLRAAYEQYF.